These T cell receptor beta chains were read from a single sample in a study of cytomegalovirus exposure and HLA in healthy donors. TCRdb's copy holds only in-frame clones and misses some; the assay was immunoSEQ multiplex PCR. The sample comprises more than 50,000 clones, about 70% of which are singletons, and 20% to 25% rests with the top ten. The sequenced material came from PBMCs. The receptors were gathered from a woman aged 45 to 65 in good health and CMV-seropositive. The CDR3 runs from the conserved cysteine through the conserved F or W. D genes are given only for firm matches. Clone size, where shown, is once, few, many, or a class for clones that have expanded.

TRBV29-1	TRBD2	TRBJ2-2	NA	TGCAGCGTTAGGGCTCCGCGGGGGGCCACCGGGGAGCTGTTTTTT	CSVRAPRGATGELFF
TRBV27	TRBD2	TRBJ2-3	few	TGTGCCAGCAGTGGGGGACTAGCGGCCGCAGGTACGCAGTATTTT	CASSGGLAAAGTQYF
TRBV9	TRBD1	TRBJ1-6	NA	TGTGCCAGCAGCAAGACAGGGAACACCGGTTCACCCCTCCACTTT	CASSKTGNTGSPLHF
TRBV7-2	NA	TRBJ2-4	NA	TGTGCCAGCAGCTCATTGGGGGGATCCAAAAACATTCAGTACTTC	CASSSLGGSKNIQYF
TRBV28	TRBD2	TRBJ2-3	NA	TGTGCCAGCAGTTTACTCACTCGGACTAGCGGGAACACAGATACGCAGTATTTT	CASSLLTRTSGNTDTQYF
TRBV28	NA	TRBJ2-1	NA	TGTGCCAGCAGGACTAGTAGGGCGAATGAGCAGTTCTTC	CASRTSRANEQFF
TRBV4-1	TRBD2	TRBJ2-7	NA	TGCGCCAGCAGCCAACTTACTAGCGGGGACTACGAGCAGTACTTC	CASSQLTSGDYEQYF
TRBV27	TRBD1	TRBJ2-7	NA	TGTGCCAGCAGTCCACCACAGGAGGACAGGGTGAAGCAGTACTTC	CASSPPQEDRVKQYF
TRBV19	NA	TRBJ1-5	NA	TGTGCCATAGGGCCGGGGGGACATCAGCCCCAGCATTTT	CAIGPGGHQPQHF
TRBV28	TRBD2	TRBJ2-5	few	TGTGCCAGCAGTCAGGGACTAGCGGGAGTTCAAGAGACCCAGTACTTC	CASSQGLAGVQETQYF
TRBV13	NA	TRBJ2-1	once	TGTGCCAGCAGCTTAGGAGGGGATTACTCCTACAATGAGCAGTTCTTC	CASSLGGDYSYNEQFF
TRBV27	TRBD2	TRBJ2-4	NA	TGTGCCAGCAGTTTATCCAGGCCACTAGCGGGGGAAAACATTCAGTACTTC	CASSLSRPLAGENIQYF
TRBV23-1	NA	TRBJ2-6	few	TGCGCCAGCAGACACTCTGGGGCCAACGTCCTGACTTTC	CASRHSGANVLTF
TRBV19	NA	TRBJ1-2	NA	TGTGCCAGCGCCGTTCAGGGGAAAGATGGCTACACCTTC	CASAVQGKDGYTF
TRBV6-6	NA	TRBJ2-1	NA	TGTGCCAGCAGTTATTTATACAGGGGAGGTGACAATGAGCAGTTCTTC	CASSYLYRGGDNEQFF
TRBV2	NA	TRBJ1-2	NA	TGTGCCAGCACCCCTTCGACTGTCTATGGCTACACCTTC	CASTPSTVYGYTF
TRBV7-2	TRBD1	TRBJ1-2	few	TGTGCCAGCAGCTTAGTTGGACAGGGGGCGCTTGGCTACACCTTC	CASSLVGQGALGYTF
TRBV18	NA	TRBJ2-3	NA	TGTGCCAGCTCAAGGACTAGCACAGATACGCAGTATTTT	CASSRTSTDTQYF
TRBV2	TRBD1	TRBJ1-2	NA	TGTGCCAGCAGTGGGACAGGGGGCAGGTGGGGCTACACCTTC	CASSGTGGRWGYTF
TRBV6-5	NA	TRBJ2-7	NA	TGTGCCAGCAGCCAAGGCCGGGCCTACGAGCAGTACTTC	CASSQGRAYEQYF
TRBV28	TRBD1	TRBJ1-2	NA	TGTGCCAGCAGTTTGCCAACAGGGGGTAACTATGGCTACACCTTC	CASSLPTGGNYGYTF
TRBV28	NA	TRBJ2-7	NA	TGTGCCAGCAGTTTACTCGCACCACTCGAGCAGTACTTC	CASSLLAPLEQYF
TRBV4-2	TRBD2	TRBJ2-7	NA	TGTGCCAGCAGCCAAGGGTCCAGCGGGAGAGCGTCCTACGAGCAGTACTTC	CASSQGSSGRASYEQYF
TRBV7-2	TRBD1	TRBJ2-2	NA	TGTGCCAGCAGCTTAAAGGCCCAGGGACAGGTTGGAACCGGGGAGCTGTTTTTT	CASSLKAQGQVGTGELFF
TRBV7-2	NA	TRBJ2-7	NA	TGTGCCAGCAGCCGGGGGTCCTCGTACCCCTACGAGCAGTACTTC	CASSRGSSYPYEQYF
TRBV5-8	TRBD1	TRBJ2-3	NA	TGTGCCAGCCGCTTTAGGGGGCTAGGCACAGATACGCAGTATTTT	CASRFRGLGTDTQYF
TRBV5-6	NA	TRBJ1-4	few	TGTGCCAGCAGCTTAACAGGGAATAATGAAAAACTGTTTTTT	CASSLTGNNEKLFF
TRBV18	TRBD1	TRBJ1-2	NA	TGTGCCAGCTCAGACACAGGGGACTATGGCTACACCTTC	CASSDTGDYGYTF